This TCR beta chain was sequenced during a study of Ad26.COV2.S vaccination and SARS-CoV-2 variants. In regard to this clone: Its target is not known.

Sequencing was performed with immunoSEQ multiplex PCR; in TCRdb, only in-frame clones are kept and a portion is missing. Among more than 150,000 clones listed, approximately 88% were seen once. Germline V gene sequence: CDR1 LNHDA, CDR2 SQIVND (reference sequence). Trimming stripped 1 base from V and 5 bases from J, with 8 bases between. This CDR3 spans 14 amino acids. Study-level results: Individuals receiving vaccine had higher spike-specific TCR breadth than placebo recipients did. Possibly, TCR breadth and depth analyses underestimated total T cell responses.

V and J are TRBV19 and TRBJ2-2; D is possibly TRBD1 (5 bases). Here the sequenced sample was peripheral blood, taken after recovery from COVID-19. The TCR originated in a human donor who had recovered from COVID-19. As DNA, the CDR3 is TGTGCCAGTAGTATAGGGGGCGGTACCGGGGAGCTGTTTTTT. Residues: CASSIGGGTGELFF.